These 3 T cell receptor beta chains came from one sample sequenced in a study of neurological immune-mediated disorders. TCRdb re-called the 5' RACE reads with MiXCR, one entry per CDR3 protein. The sample shows approximately 50,000 distinct CDR3 sequences, approximately 3.8% of them seen only once. The sequencing sample was made of PBMCs. These receptors all come from a young man with multiple sclerosis.

This clonotype was picked up many times. The chain joins TRBV19 to TRBJ2-4; no clear D. V shed 4 bases and J shed 0 bases, with 13 bases lying between them. The germline V gene encodes CDR1 LNHDA and CDR2 SQIVND (reference sequence). The CDR3 is 16 amino acids. The CDR3 DNA sequence: TGTGCCAGTAGTAACGGCCAGGCACTAGCCAAAAACATTCAGTACTTC. This translates into CASSNGQALAKNIQYF.

This clonotype was counted at least ten times. V gene TRBV12-5 combines with J gene TRBJ2-1, with 7 nucleotides matching TRBD2. Germline CDR1 reads LGHNT; CDR2 reads FRNRAP. This CDR3 comprises 15 residues. The V gene end was trimmed by 3 bases and the J gene end by 2 bases; junction bases not matched to a gene: 4. The CDR3 protein is CASGLKGRAYNEQFF. The CDR3 nucleotides read TGTGCTAGTGGTTTAAAGGGGAGGGCCTACAATGAGCAGTTCTTC. Complete variable domain (other parts from reference TRBV12-5 and TRBJ2-1): DARVTQTPRHKVTEMGQEVTMRCQPILGHNTVFWYRQTMMQGLELLAYFRNRAPLDDSGMPKDRFSAEMPDATLATLKIQPSEPRDSAVYFCASGLKGRAYNEQFFGPGTRLTVL.

This clonotype was counted at least ten times. This chain links TRBV28 with TRBJ2-2; 14 bases agree with TRBD2. The CDR3 contains 16 residues. Germline CDR1 is MDHEN and CDR2 is SYDVKM. V was pared by 6 bases and J by 8 bases, with 8 bases of the junction left unmatched. The CDR3, as DNA: TGTGCCAGCAGCCCAGGGACTAGCGGGAGACGTGGGGAGCTGTTTTTT. Protein product: CASSPGTSGRRGELFF. The whole variable domain, remainder taken from reference TRBV28 and TRBJ2-2, is DVKVTQSSRYLVKRTGEKVFLECVQDMDHENMFWYRQDPGLGLRLIYFSYDVKMKEKGDIPEGYSVSREKKERFSLILESASTNQTSMYLCASSPGTSGRRGELFFGEGSRLTVL.